A selection of T cell receptor beta chains follows, all from one sample in a study of cytomegalovirus exposure and HLA in healthy donors. TCRdb's copy holds only in-frame clones and misses some; the assay was immunoSEQ multiplex PCR. The ten top clones account for about 1%, within a sample of about 190,000 clones. The sample taken for sequencing was PBMCs. The source is a woman aged 25 to 45 in good health and CMV-seropositive. The CDR3 runs from the conserved cysteine through the conserved F or W. The D gene is left open where the match is weak. Size values are once, few and many counts, or a class for expanded clones, and some rows have none.

abundance: .
d_gene: .
v_gene: TRBV2
j_gene: TRBJ2-7
CDR3nt: TGTGCCAGCAGTGCTGACATGTCCTACGAGCAGTACTTC
CDR3aa: CASSADMSYEQYF

abundance: .
d_gene: .
v_gene: TRBV30
j_gene: TRBJ2-2
CDR3nt: TGTGCCTGTTCCGGAGGCAGTCGACTAGTCGGGGAGCTGTTTTTT
CDR3aa: CACSGGSRLVGELFF

abundance: .
d_gene: TRBD2
v_gene: TRBV30
j_gene: TRBJ2-1
CDR3nt: TGTGCCTGGAGTGTACTTAGGCTAGCGGGCCGCTCCTACAATGAGCAGTTCTTC
CDR3aa: CAWSVLRLAGRSYNEQFF

abundance: .
d_gene: TRBD1
v_gene: TRBV5-1
j_gene: TRBJ1-2
CDR3nt: TGCGCCAGCAGCCTCGCCGGGACAGGGGCATATGGCTACACCTTC
CDR3aa: CASSLAGTGAYGYTF

abundance: .
d_gene: .
v_gene: TRBV19
j_gene: TRBJ2-7
CDR3nt: TGTGCCAGTAGGCGGGGTTACGAGCAGTACTTC
CDR3aa: CASRRGYEQYF

abundance: .
d_gene: .
v_gene: TRBV27
j_gene: TRBJ1-1
CDR3nt: TGTGCCAGCAGTTTGCTACAGACGAACACTGAAGCTTTCTTT
CDR3aa: CASSLLQTNTEAFF

abundance: .
d_gene: .
v_gene: TRBV19
j_gene: TRBJ1-3
CDR3nt: TGTGCCAGTAGTATGGGATATCGAGGGCACCGCTCTGGAAACACCATATATTTT
CDR3aa: CASSMGYRGHRSGNTIYF

abundance: .
d_gene: TRBD1
v_gene: TRBV4-3
j_gene: TRBJ2-7
CDR3nt: TGCGCCAGCAGCCGAGAGGACAGGGCATACGAGCAGTACTTC
CDR3aa: CASSREDRAYEQYF

abundance: .
d_gene: TRBD1
v_gene: TRBV6-1
j_gene: TRBJ1-1
CDR3nt: TGTGCCAGCAGGGCAGGGGGATACACTGAAGCTTTCTTT
CDR3aa: CASRAGGYTEAFF

abundance: .
d_gene: TRBD1
v_gene: TRBV29-1
j_gene: TRBJ1-1
CDR3nt: TGCAGCGTTGACCCGACAGGGCCCTTAGGCACTGAAGCTTTCTTC
CDR3aa: CSVDPTGPLGTEAFF

abundance: .
d_gene: .
v_gene: TRBV5-8
j_gene: TRBJ2-4
CDR3nt: TGTGCCAGCAGCTTTGTTCAGGGTCAAGCCAAAAACATTCAGTACTTC
CDR3aa: CASSFVQGQAKNIQYF

abundance: .
d_gene: .
v_gene: TRBV2
j_gene: TRBJ1-5
CDR3nt: TGTGCCAGCAGGGTGGACAGTTATAGCAATCAGCCCCAGCATTTT
CDR3aa: CASRVDSYSNQPQHF

abundance: .
d_gene: .
v_gene: TRBV6-6
j_gene: TRBJ1-1
CDR3nt: TGTGCCAGCACCAAAGACAGGCGTAACACTGAAGCTTTCTTT
CDR3aa: CASTKDRRNTEAFF

abundance: .
d_gene: TRBD2
v_gene: TRBV7-7
j_gene: TRBJ2-6
CDR3nt: TGTGCCAGCAGCTTCGGCGGGGGAGTCTCTGGGGCCAACGTCCTGACTTTC
CDR3aa: CASSFGGGVSGANVLTF

abundance: .
d_gene: TRBD2
v_gene: TRBV7-2
j_gene: TRBJ2-7
CDR3nt: TGTGCCAGCAGCTTACTGGGGACTAGCAAGTACGAGCAGTACTTC
CDR3aa: CASSLLGTSKYEQYF

abundance: .
d_gene: .
v_gene: TRBV5-8
j_gene: TRBJ1-6
CDR3nt: TGTGCCAGCAGCTGGGGCTGGGGGGATTCACCCCTCCACTTT
CDR3aa: CASSWGWGDSPLHF

abundance: .
d_gene: .
v_gene: TRBV2
j_gene: TRBJ1-5
CDR3nt: TGTGCCAGCAGTGAAACACAGTATAGCAATCAGCCCCAGCATTTT
CDR3aa: CASSETQYSNQPQHF

abundance: .
d_gene: TRBD2
v_gene: TRBV5-6
j_gene: TRBJ2-5
CDR3nt: TGTGCCAGCAGCTACGGACTAGGTGGCGAGACCCAGTACTTC
CDR3aa: CASSYGLGGETQYF

abundance: .
d_gene: TRBD2
v_gene: TRBV14
j_gene: TRBJ2-4
CDR3nt: TGTGCCAGCAGCCCTCTAGCGGGAGATATAAACATTCAGTACTTC
CDR3aa: CASSPLAGDINIQYF

abundance: .
d_gene: TRBD2
v_gene: TRBV10-1
j_gene: TRBJ2-7
CDR3nt: TGCGCCAGCAGTGCGGGGGGCTCCTACGAGCAGTACTTC
CDR3aa: CASSAGGSYEQYF

abundance: .
d_gene: .
v_gene: TRBV19
j_gene: TRBJ2-3
CDR3nt: TGTGCCAGTAGTCGGAGCGGGCGATCAGATACGCAGTATTTT
CDR3aa: CASSRSGRSDTQYF

abundance: .
d_gene: TRBD1
v_gene: TRBV6-6
j_gene: TRBJ1-1
CDR3nt: TGTGCCAGCAGGACAGGGAGCACTGAAGCTTTCTTT
CDR3aa: CASRTGSTEAFF

abundance: .
d_gene: .
v_gene: TRBV4-1
j_gene: TRBJ2-7
CDR3nt: TGCGCCAGCAGCCAAGTCCCCAGCGGGCGGTCCTACGAGCAGTACTTC
CDR3aa: CASSQVPSGRSYEQYF

abundance: .
d_gene: .
v_gene: TRBV6-1
j_gene: TRBJ2-7
CDR3nt: TGTGCCAGCAGTGAACGCGGAATATCCTACGAGCAGTACTTC
CDR3aa: CASSERGISYEQYF

abundance: .
d_gene: TRBD1
v_gene: TRBV18
j_gene: TRBJ1-1
CDR3nt: TGTGCCAGCTCACCTCCAGGGGGGATGAACACTGAAGCTTTCTTT
CDR3aa: CASSPPGGMNTEAFF

abundance: .
d_gene: .
v_gene: TRBV2
j_gene: TRBJ2-5
CDR3nt: TGTGCCAGCACCCAGACAGGCTTAGGAGAAGAGACCCAGTACTTC
CDR3aa: CASTQTGLGEETQYF

abundance: .
d_gene: TRBD1
v_gene: TRBV6-6
j_gene: TRBJ1-2
CDR3nt: TGTGCCAGCAGTTACGGACAGGGTGACTATGGCTACACCTTC
CDR3aa: CASSYGQGDYGYTF

abundance: .
d_gene: TRBD1
v_gene: TRBV7-8
j_gene: TRBJ1-1
CDR3nt: TGTGCCAGCAGCCCGGAGCAACAGGGGGCGAACACTGAAGCTTTCTTT
CDR3aa: CASSPEQQGANTEAFF

abundance: .
d_gene: TRBD2
v_gene: TRBV2
j_gene: TRBJ2-2
CDR3nt: TGTGCCAGCAGTGGACCGGGACTAGCCGGGGAGCTGTTTTTT
CDR3aa: CASSGPGLAGELFF

abundance: .
d_gene: .
v_gene: TRBV5-1
j_gene: TRBJ1-3
CDR3nt: TGCGCCAGCAGCTTTGGTTCCAGCGTAGGAAACACCATATATTTT
CDR3aa: CASSFGSSVGNTIYF

abundance: .
d_gene: TRBD2
v_gene: TRBV15
j_gene: TRBJ2-1
CDR3nt: TGTGCCACCAGCAGAGGGGTGGGACTAGCCCCTGAGCAGTTCTTC
CDR3aa: CATSRGVGLAPEQFF

abundance: .
d_gene: TRBD1
v_gene: TRBV5-1
j_gene: TRBJ2-7
CDR3nt: TGCGCCAGCAGCTTGACGGGGACAGCTTCCTACGGGCAGTACTTC
CDR3aa: CASSLTGTASYGQYF

abundance: .
d_gene: .
v_gene: TRBV28
j_gene: TRBJ2-7
CDR3nt: TGTGCCAGCAGTTCCCTTACTCCCGAGGAGTACTTC
CDR3aa: CASSSLTPEEYF

abundance: .
d_gene: TRBD1
v_gene: TRBV5-8
j_gene: TRBJ1-5
CDR3nt: TGTGCCAGCAGCCGAATAACAGGGGGCAGAAGCAATCAGCCCCAGCATTTT
CDR3aa: CASSRITGGRSNQPQHF

abundance: .
d_gene: TRBD1
v_gene: TRBV11-2
j_gene: TRBJ1-2
CDR3nt: TGTGCCAGCAGCCTCAGGGGGTCTCCTAACTATGGCTACACCTTC
CDR3aa: CASSLRGSPNYGYTF

abundance: .
d_gene: TRBD2
v_gene: TRBV19
j_gene: TRBJ2-3
CDR3nt: TGTGCCAGTAGTAGGGGGTTTAGAGAGACTAGCGGGAGTGATACGCAGTATTTT
CDR3aa: CASSRGFRETSGSDTQYF

abundance: .
d_gene: .
v_gene: TRBV7-9
j_gene: TRBJ1-4
CDR3nt: TGTGCCAGCAGCACAACCGGGACACGGGGTGAAAAACTGTTTTTT
CDR3aa: CASSTTGTRGEKLFF

abundance: .
d_gene: .
v_gene: TRBV11-2
j_gene: TRBJ2-3
CDR3nt: TGTGCCAGCAGCTTAGATTGGGGCTGGACACCAAAAAAGAGCACAGATACGCAGTATTTT
CDR3aa: CASSLDWGWTPKKSTDTQYF

abundance: .
d_gene: .
v_gene: TRBV5-1
j_gene: TRBJ1-6
CDR3nt: TGCGCCAGCAGCTTGGGCCCTAACCAATATAATTCACCCCTCCACTTT
CDR3aa: CASSLGPNQYNSPLHF

abundance: .
d_gene: .
v_gene: TRBV5-4
j_gene: TRBJ1-1
CDR3nt: TGTGCCAGCAGTCACCTTGGAGGGGCCGACACTGAAGCTTTCTTT
CDR3aa: CASSHLGGADTEAFF

abundance: .
d_gene: .
v_gene: TRBV18
j_gene: TRBJ1-1
CDR3nt: TGTGCCAGCTCACCACCAGGCAGGGGCACTGAAGCTTTCTTT
CDR3aa: CASSPPGRGTEAFF

abundance: .
d_gene: .
v_gene: TRBV7-2
j_gene: TRBJ1-1
CDR3nt: TGTGCCAGCAGCGCCGTACAGGGACGAACTGAAGCTTTCTTT
CDR3aa: CASSAVQGRTEAFF

abundance: .
d_gene: .
v_gene: TRBV7-6
j_gene: TRBJ1-4
CDR3nt: TGTGCCAGCAGCTTAAAGACAGGACTTGAAAAACTGTTTTTT
CDR3aa: CASSLKTGLEKLFF

abundance: .
d_gene: .
v_gene: TRBV10-3
j_gene: TRBJ2-5
CDR3nt: TGTGCCATCAGTGCAAGGGAAAGCGGGCACCAAGAGACCCAGTACTTC
CDR3aa: CAISARESGHQETQYF

abundance: medium-sized
d_gene: TRBD1
v_gene: TRBV10-2
j_gene: TRBJ1-6
CDR3nt: TGCGCCAGCAGTGAGTCGATACAGGGGGTCTATAATTCACCCCTCCACTTT
CDR3aa: CASSESIQGVYNSPLHF

abundance: .
d_gene: TRBD1
v_gene: TRBV5-1
j_gene: TRBJ1-6
CDR3nt: TGCGCCAGCAGCTCACAGGGGCTGGGTAATTCACCCCTCCACTTT
CDR3aa: CASSSQGLGNSPLHF

abundance: .
d_gene: .
v_gene: TRBV18
j_gene: TRBJ2-6
CDR3nt: TGTGCCAGCTCACCATCTGGGGGGGCAGGTGGGGCCAACGTCCTGACTTTC
CDR3aa: CASSPSGGAGGANVLTF

abundance: .
d_gene: TRBD1
v_gene: TRBV5-1
j_gene: TRBJ1-4
CDR3nt: TGCGCCAGCAGCGGGGGGACAGGCCATTATGAAAAACTGTTTTTT
CDR3aa: CASSGGTGHYEKLFF

abundance: .
d_gene: .
v_gene: TRBV28
j_gene: TRBJ1-2
CDR3nt: TGTGCCAGCAGTCTTGCCAGGGGTATCTATGGCTACACCTTC
CDR3aa: CASSLARGIYGYTF